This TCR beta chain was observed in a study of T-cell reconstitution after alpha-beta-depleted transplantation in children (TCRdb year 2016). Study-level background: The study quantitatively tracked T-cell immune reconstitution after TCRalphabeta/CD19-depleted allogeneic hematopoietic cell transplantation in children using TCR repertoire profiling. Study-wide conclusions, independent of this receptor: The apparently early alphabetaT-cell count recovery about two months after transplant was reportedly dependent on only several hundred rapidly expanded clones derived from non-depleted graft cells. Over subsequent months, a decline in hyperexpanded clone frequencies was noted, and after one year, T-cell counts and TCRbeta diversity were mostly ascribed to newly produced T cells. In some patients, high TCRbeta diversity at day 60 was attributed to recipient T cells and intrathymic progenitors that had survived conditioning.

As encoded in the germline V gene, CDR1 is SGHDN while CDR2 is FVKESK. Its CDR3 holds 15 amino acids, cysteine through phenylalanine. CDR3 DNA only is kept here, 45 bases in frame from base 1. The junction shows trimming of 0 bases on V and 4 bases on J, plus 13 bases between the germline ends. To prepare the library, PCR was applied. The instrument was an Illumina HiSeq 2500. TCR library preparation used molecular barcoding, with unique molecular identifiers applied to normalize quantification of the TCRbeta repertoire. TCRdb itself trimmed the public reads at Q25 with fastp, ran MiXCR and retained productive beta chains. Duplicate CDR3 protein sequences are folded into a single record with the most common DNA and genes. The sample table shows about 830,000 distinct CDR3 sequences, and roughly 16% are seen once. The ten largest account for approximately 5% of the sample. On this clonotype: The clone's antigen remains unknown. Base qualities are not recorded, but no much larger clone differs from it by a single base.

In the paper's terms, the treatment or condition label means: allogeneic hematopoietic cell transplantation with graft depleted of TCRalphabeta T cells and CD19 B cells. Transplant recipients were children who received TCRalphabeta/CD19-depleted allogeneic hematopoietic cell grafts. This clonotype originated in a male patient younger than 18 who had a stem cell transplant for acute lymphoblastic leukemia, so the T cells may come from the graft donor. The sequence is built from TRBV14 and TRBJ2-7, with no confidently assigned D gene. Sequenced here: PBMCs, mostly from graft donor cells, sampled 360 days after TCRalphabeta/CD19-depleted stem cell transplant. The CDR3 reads CASSQDSGLSYEQYF. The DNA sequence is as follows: TGTGCCAGCAGCCAAGACTCGGGCCTGAGTTACGAGCAGTACTTC.